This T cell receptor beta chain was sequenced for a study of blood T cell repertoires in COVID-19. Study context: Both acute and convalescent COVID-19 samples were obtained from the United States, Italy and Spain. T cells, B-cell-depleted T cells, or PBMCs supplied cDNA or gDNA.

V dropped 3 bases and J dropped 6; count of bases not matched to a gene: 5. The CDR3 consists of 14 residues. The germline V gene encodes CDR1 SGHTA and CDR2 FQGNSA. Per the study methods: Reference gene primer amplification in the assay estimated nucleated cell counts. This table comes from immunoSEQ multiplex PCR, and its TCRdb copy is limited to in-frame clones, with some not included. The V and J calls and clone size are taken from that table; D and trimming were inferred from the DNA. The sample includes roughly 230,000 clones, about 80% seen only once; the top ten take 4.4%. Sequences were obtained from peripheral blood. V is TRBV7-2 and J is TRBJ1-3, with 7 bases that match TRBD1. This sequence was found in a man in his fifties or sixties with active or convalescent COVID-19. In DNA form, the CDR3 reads TGTGCCAGCAGCTTTCAGGGGGTAGTAAACACCATATATTTT. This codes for CASSFQGVVNTIYF.